This is a list of T cell receptor beta chains from one sample in a study of identical twins. In TCRdb, the 5' RACE reads were re-called with MiXCR into one record per CDR3 protein. The table has approximately 500,000 distinct CDR3 sequences, approximately 25% seen once; the top ten hold roughly 2.8%. These data also formed part of another study, on T cells expressing NK-cell markers.

Sequenced material: CD4+ T cells sorted from blood. Receptor source: a woman between 18 and 29 years old in good health. Each CDR3 is given with its conserved first and last residue. The order of the fields is clone size, J gene, D gene, V gene, CDR3 DNA, CDR3 protein. The D gene is left open where the match is weak. Clone size, where shown, is once, few, many, or a class for clones that have expanded.

few TRBJ2-3 TRBD2 TRBV12-3/TRBV12-4 TGTGCCAGCAGTTTAGTGGTAGCGGGAGGCACAGATACGCAGTATTTT CASSLVVAGGTDTQYF
few TRBJ2-5 - TRBV29-1 TGCAGCGTTGAGGTACTGTCGGTAGAGACCCAGTACTTC CSVEVLSVETQYF
- TRBJ1-1 - TRBV5-1 TGCGCCAGCAGCAAGACAGTTCCGAACACTGAAGCTTTCTTT CASSKTVPNTEAFF
- TRBJ2-7 - TRBV20-1 TGCAGTGCTCTAAAGCCGGGACGGGACTCCTACGAGCAGTACTTC CSALKPGRDSYEQYF
- TRBJ1-1 - TRBV7-6 TGTGCCAGCGGACGATCGGAGAGGAGCACTGAAGCTTTCTTT CASGRSERSTEAFF
- TRBJ1-5 - TRBV12-3/TRBV12-4 TGTGCCAGCAGTTTTCGGGCTAATCAGCCCCAGCATTTT CASSFRANQPQHF
once TRBJ2-7 TRBD2 TRBV10-3 TGTGCCATCAGTGAGTCCACTAGCGGGAGAGACGAGCAGTACTTC CAISESTSGRDEQYF
many TRBJ2-1 - TRBV21-1 TGTGCCAGCAGCACACACAAGGCTACGAATGAGCAGTTCTTC CASSTHKATNEQFF
- TRBJ2-1 TRBD2 TRBV12-3/TRBV12-4 TGTGCCAGCAGTTTAGACTCTAGCGGGGGGGCCCGGGAGCAGTTCTTC CASSLDSSGGAREQFF
few TRBJ2-3 TRBD2 TRBV6-5 TGTGCCAGCAGTTCCCCACTAGCGGGGTCCACAGATACGCAGTATTTT CASSSPLAGSTDTQYF
few TRBJ2-5 TRBD2 TRBV27 TGTGCCAGCATCTGGACTAGCGGGAGGTGGGTGGAGACCCAGTACTTC CASIWTSGRWVETQYF
few TRBJ2-5 TRBD2 TRBV12-3/TRBV12-4 TGTGCCAGCAGTTTGGGTTGGGGTCGCGGACTAGACCTTAGCTTCCAAGAGACCCAGTACTTC CASSLGWGRGLDLSFQETQYF
few TRBJ1-5 TRBD1 TRBV7-2 TGTGCCAGCAGCGTCTACAGGGGCCAGCCCCAGCATTTT CASSVYRGQPQHF
- TRBJ2-1 - TRBV20-1 TGCAGTGCTAGAGGGGGTGGGGCCTACAATGAGCAGTTCTTC CSARGGGAYNEQFF
- TRBJ2-7 - TRBV6-5 TGTGCCAGCAGTTACCGACTACATCTTAAGCAGTACTTC CASSYRLHLKQYF
few TRBJ2-5 - TRBV7-2 TGTGCCAGCAGCTTTAACGCGGAAGAGACCCAGTACTTC CASSFNAEETQYF
once TRBJ1-5 - TRBV10-3 TGTGCCATCAGTGGACATCTTAGTAATCAGCCCCAGCATTTT CAISGHLSNQPQHF
- TRBJ2-5 - TRBV12-3/TRBV12-4 TGTGCCAGCAGTTTGAGGCAGGGCCGGGGGGAGACCCAGTACTTC CASSLRQGRGETQYF
- TRBJ1-2 TRBD1 TRBV29-1 TGCAGCGGTCAGACAGGGGATGGCTACACCTTC CSGQTGDGYTF
- TRBJ2-2 - TRBV20-1 TGCAGTGCTACCTCCGGGAAACCGAACACCGGGGAGCTGTTTTTT CSATSGKPNTGELFF
- TRBJ2-7 - TRBV5-1 TGCGCCAGCAGTTTCGGCTCGGTGTGGGAGCAGTACTTC CASSFGSVWEQYF
- TRBJ1-1 - TRBV25-1 TGTGCCAGCAGTGAGTCAGAGAACACTGAAGCTTTCTTT CASSESENTEAFF
few TRBJ2-1 TRBD2 TRBV5-5 TGTGCCAGCAGCAAACACCCTAGCGGGGGGGAGAATGAGCAGTTCTTC CASSKHPSGGENEQFF
- TRBJ1-1 - TRBV27 TGTGCCAGCAGTTTATCGTCCCCGGGGGACACTGAAGCTTTCTTT CASSLSSPGDTEAFF
- TRBJ1-4 - TRBV20-1 TGCAGTGCTAGGGAGATGTTGAATGAAAAACTGTTTTTT CSAREMLNEKLFF
- TRBJ1-3 - TRBV12-3/TRBV12-4 TGTGCCAGCAGTTCCCTTCGGGTTTCATATTTT CASSSLRVSYF
- TRBJ2-1 TRBD2 TRBV20-1 TGCAGTGCTAGAACACTAGCGGGAAGAAATGAGCAGTTCTTC CSARTLAGRNEQFF
- TRBJ1-2 - TRBV20-1 TGCAGTGCTAGAGTCTCGGATGGCTACACCTTC CSARVSDGYTF
- TRBJ2-1 TRBD2 TRBV3-1 TGTGCCAGCAGCCAAGGTCTAGCGGGGGGGCGGGAGCAGTTCTTC CASSQGLAGGREQFF
- TRBJ2-7 TRBD2 TRBV5-1 TGCGCCAGCACTTTTTATCGCGGGGGGACTGACTCCTACGAGCAGTACTTC CASTFYRGGTDSYEQYF
- TRBJ2-7 - TRBV29-1 TGCAGCGTTGGGGGGCTAGCTTCCGAGCAGTACTTC CSVGGLASEQYF
- TRBJ2-3 TRBD2 TRBV20-1 TGCAGTGCCCCTATGTTGGCGGGGGGGCCCCATACGCAGTATTTT CSAPMLAGGPHTQYF
- TRBJ2-2 - TRBV12-3/TRBV12-4 TGTGCCAGCAACCGGGTAAACACCGGGGAGCTGTTTTTT CASNRVNTGELFF
- TRBJ1-1 - TRBV27 TGTGCCTCTCGGCGGGGGGCTGAAGCTTTCTTT CASRRGAEAFF
few TRBJ2-7 - TRBV27 TGTGCCAGCAGCCCCTTAGGACTGCCCCACGAGCAGTACTTC CASSPLGLPHEQYF
once TRBJ2-3 TRBD1 TRBV11-2 TGTGCCAGCAGCTCGGACAGGGCCCTCCCAGATACGCAGTATTTT CASSSDRALPDTQYF
- TRBJ2-5 - TRBV5-1 TGCGCCAGCAGCTTGCCCGTACAAGAGACCCAGTACTTC CASSLPVQETQYF
many TRBJ2-6 - TRBV5-1 TGCGCCAGCAGCTTGCAGGGTAACTCTGGGGCCAACGTCCTGACTTTC CASSLQGNSGANVLTF
- TRBJ1-3 - TRBV6-1 TGTGCCAGCAGCTGGGGGGGCGAAGGAAACACCATATATTTT CASSWGGEGNTIYF
- TRBJ1-2 - TRBV7-9 TGTGCCAGCAGCAATAGACTGCCCAGGGACTATGGCTACACCTTC CASSNRLPRDYGYTF